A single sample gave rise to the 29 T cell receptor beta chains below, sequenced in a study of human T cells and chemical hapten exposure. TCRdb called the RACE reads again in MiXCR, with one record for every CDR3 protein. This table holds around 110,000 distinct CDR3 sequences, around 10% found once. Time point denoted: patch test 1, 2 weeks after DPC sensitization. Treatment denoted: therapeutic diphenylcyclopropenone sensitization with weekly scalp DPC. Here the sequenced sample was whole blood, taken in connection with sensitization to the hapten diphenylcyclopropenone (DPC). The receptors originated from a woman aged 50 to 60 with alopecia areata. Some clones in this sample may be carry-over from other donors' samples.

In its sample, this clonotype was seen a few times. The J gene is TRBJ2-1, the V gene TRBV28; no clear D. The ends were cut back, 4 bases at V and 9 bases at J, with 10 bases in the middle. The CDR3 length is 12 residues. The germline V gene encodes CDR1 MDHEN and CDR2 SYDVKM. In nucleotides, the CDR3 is TGTGCCAGCAGTTCCCCGCTTGGTGAGCAGTTCTTC. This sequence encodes CASSSPLGEQFF.

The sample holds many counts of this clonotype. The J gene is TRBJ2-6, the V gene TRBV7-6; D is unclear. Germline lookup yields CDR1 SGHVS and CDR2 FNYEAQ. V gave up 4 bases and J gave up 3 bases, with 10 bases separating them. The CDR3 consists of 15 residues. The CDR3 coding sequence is TGTGCCAGCAGCTCCCCCAAGAGTGGGGCCAACGTCCTGACTTTC. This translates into CASSSPKSGANVLTF.

The CDR3 spells CASSLAYSSYEQYF. DNA of the CDR3: TGCGCCAGCAGCCTAGCGTACAGCTCCTACGAGCAGTACTTC. This sequence joins TRBV4-1 and TRBJ2-7, with a weak D call TRBD2 (5 bases). Germline CDR1 reads MGHRA; CDR2 reads YSYEKL. The CDR3 length is 14 residues. Between the trimmed V and J ends, which lost 4 bases and 0 bases, there was a span of 10 bases.

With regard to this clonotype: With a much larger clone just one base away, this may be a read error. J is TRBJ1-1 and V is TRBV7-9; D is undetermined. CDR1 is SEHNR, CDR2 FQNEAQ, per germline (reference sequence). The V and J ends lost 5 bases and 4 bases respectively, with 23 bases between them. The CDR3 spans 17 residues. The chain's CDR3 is CASSQSSKPMGGTEAFF. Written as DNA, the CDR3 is TGTGCCAGCAGCCAAAGTTCGAAGCCGATGGGCGGCACTGAAGCTTTCTTT.

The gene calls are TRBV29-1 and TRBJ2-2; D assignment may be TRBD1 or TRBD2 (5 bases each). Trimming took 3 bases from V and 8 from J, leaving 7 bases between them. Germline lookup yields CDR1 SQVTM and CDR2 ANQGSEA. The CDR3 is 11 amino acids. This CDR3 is CSVDREGELFF. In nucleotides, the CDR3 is TGCAGCGTTGACAGGGAGGGGGAGCTGTTTTTT.

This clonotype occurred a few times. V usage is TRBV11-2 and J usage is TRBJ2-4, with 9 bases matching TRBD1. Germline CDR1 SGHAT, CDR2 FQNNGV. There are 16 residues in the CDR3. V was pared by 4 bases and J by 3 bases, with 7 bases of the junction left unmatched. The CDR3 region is CASSSRDRDGKNIQYF. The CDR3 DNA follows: TGTGCCAGCAGCTCCCGGGACAGGGATGGCAAAAACATTCAGTACTTC.

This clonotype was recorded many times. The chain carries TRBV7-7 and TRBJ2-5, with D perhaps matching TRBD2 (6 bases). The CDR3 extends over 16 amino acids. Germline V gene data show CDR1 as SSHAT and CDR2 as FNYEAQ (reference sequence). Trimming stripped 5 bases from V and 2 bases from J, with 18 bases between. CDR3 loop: CASSPRRSGLQETQYF. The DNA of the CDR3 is TGTGCCAGCAGCCCCCGGCGAAGCGGGTTACAAGAGACCCAGTACTTC.

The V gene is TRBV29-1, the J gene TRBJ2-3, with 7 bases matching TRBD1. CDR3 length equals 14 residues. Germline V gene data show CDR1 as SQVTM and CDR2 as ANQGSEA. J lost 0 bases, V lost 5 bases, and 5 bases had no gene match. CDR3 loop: CSVRPGQSTDTQYF. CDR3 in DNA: TGCAGCGTTCGCCCGGGACAGAGCACAGATACGCAGTATTTT.

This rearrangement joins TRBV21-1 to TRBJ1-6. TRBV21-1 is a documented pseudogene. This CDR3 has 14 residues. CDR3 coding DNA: TGTGCCAGCAGACCGGGACTCTTTAATTCACCCCTCCACTTT. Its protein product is CASRPGLFNSPLHF.

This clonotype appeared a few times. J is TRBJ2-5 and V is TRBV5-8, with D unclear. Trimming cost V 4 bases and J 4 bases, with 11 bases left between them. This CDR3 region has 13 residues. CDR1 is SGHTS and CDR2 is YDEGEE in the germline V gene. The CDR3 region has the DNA TGTGCCAGCAGCGCCCAGCTCGCAGAGACCCAGTACTTC. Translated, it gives CASSAQLAETQYF.

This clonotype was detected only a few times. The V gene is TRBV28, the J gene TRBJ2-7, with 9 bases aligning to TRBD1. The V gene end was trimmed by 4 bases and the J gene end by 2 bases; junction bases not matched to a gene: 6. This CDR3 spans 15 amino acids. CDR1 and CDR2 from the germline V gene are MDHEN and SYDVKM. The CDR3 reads CASSSRTGVTYEQYF. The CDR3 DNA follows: TGTGCCAGCAGTTCCCGGACAGGGGTAACCTACGAGCAGTACTTC.

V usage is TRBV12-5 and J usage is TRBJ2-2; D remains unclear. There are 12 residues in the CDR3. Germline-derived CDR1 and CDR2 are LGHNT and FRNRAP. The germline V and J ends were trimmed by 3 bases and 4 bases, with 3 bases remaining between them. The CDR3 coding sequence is TGTGCTAGTGGTTTCCCCACCGGGGAGCTGTTTTTT. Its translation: CASGFPTGELFF.

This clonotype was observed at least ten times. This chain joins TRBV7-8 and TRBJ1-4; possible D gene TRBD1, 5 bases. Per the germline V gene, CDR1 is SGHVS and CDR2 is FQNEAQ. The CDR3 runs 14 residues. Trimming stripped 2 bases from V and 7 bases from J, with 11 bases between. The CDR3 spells CASSLISQGEKLFF. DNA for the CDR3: TGTGCCAGCAGCTTAATTTCCCAGGGTGAAAAACTGTTTTTT.

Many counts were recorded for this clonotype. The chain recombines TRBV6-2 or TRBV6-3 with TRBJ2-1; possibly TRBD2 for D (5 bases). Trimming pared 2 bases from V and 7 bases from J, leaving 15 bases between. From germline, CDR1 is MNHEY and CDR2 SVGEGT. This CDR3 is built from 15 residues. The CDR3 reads CASSYAAGAQNEQFF. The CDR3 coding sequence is TGTGCCAGCAGTTACGCTGCGGGCGCCCAAAATGAGCAGTTCTTC.

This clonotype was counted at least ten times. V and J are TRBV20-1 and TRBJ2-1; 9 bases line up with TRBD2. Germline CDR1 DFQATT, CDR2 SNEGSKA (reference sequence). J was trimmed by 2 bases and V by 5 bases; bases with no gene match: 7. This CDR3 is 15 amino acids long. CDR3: CSADYSGSAYNEQFF. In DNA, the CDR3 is TGCAGTGCTGACTATAGCGGGAGCGCCTACAATGAGCAGTTCTTC.

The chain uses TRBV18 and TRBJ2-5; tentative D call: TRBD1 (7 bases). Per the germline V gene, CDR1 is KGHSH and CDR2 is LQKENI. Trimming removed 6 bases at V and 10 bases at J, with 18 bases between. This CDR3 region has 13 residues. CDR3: CASSPPQGGVQYF. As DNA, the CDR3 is TGTGCCAGCTCTCCCCCGCAGGGGGGAGTCCAGTACTTC.

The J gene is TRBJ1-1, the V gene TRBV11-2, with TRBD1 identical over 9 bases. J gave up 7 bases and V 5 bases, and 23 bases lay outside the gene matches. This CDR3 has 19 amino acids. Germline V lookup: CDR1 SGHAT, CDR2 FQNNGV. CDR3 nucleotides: TGTGCCAGCAGCCCTATTTCCCCCGGGACAGGGAAAGGCCTCGGTGAAGCTTTCTTT. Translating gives CASSPISPGTGKGLGEAFF.

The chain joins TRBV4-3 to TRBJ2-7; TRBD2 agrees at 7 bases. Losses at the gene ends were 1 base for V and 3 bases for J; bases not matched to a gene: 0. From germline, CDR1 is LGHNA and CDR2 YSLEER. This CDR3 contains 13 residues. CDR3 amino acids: CASSQGGGYEQYF. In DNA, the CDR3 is TGCGCCAGCAGCCAAGGGGGGGGCTACGAGCAGTACTTC.

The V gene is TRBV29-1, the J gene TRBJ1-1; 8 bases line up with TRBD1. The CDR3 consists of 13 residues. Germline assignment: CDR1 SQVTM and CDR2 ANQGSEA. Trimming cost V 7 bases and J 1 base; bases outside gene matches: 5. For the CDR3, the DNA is TGCAGCGGGAGACAGGGGCGGAACACTGAAGCTTTCTTT. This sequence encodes CSGRQGRNTEAFF.

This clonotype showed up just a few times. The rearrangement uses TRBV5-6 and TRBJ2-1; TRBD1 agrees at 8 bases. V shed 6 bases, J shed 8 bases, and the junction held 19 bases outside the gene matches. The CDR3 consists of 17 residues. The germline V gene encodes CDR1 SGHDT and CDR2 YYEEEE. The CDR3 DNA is TGTGCCAGCAAAACAACACCTGGACAGGGAAGGATCGATGAGCAGTTCTTC. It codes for CASKTTPGQGRIDEQFF.

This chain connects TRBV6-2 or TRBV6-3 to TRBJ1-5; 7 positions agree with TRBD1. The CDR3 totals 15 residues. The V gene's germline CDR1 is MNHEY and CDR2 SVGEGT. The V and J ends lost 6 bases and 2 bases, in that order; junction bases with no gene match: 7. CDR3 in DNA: TGTGCCAGCAGGACCGCAGGGGGAGGCAATCAGCCCCAGCATTTT. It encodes CASRTAGGGNQPQHF.

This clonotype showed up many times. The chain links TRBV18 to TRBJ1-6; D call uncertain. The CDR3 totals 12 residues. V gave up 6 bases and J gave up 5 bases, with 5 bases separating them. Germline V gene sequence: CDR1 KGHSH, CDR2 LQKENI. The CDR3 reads CASSTDNSPLHF. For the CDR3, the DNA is TGTGCCAGCTCGACCGATAATTCACCCCTCCACTTT.

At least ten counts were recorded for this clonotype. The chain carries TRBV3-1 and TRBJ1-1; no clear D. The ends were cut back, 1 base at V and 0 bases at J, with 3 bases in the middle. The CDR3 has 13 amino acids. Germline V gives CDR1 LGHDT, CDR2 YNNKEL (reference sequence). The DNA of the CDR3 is TGTGCCAGCAGCCAAGTTTTGAACACTGAAGCTTTCTTT. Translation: CASSQVLNTEAFF.

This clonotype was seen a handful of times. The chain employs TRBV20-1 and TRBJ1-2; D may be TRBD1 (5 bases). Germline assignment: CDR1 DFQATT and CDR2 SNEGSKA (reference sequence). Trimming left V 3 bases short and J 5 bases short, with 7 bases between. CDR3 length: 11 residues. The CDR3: CSASAGYGYTF. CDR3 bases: TGCAGTGCTAGTGCAGGGTATGGCTACACCTTC.

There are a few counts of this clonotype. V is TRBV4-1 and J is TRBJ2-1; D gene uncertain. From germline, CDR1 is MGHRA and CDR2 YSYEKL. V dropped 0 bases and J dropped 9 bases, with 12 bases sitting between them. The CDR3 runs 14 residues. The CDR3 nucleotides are TGCGCCAGCAGCCAAGAGGGCCAACCCGGTGAGCAGTTCTTC. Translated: CASSQEGQPGEQFF.

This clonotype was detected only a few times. The CDR3 protein is CSGGGLSYNEQFF. DNA for the CDR3: TGCAGTGGGGGAGGTCTCTCCTACAATGAGCAGTTCTTC. V gene TRBV20-1 combines with J gene TRBJ2-1; tentative D call: TRBD2 (6 bases). This CDR3 has 13 amino acids. The germline V gene has CDR1 DFQATT and CDR2 SNEGSKA (reference sequence). V was cut by 7 bases and J by 0 bases, with 10 bases left in between.

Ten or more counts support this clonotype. CDR3 amino acids: CAISESWGIEAFF. DNA for the CDR3: TGTGCCATCAGTGAGTCTTGGGGTATTGAAGCTTTCTTT. The chain employs TRBV10-3 and TRBJ1-1; no clear D. Per the germline V gene, CDR1 is ENHRY and CDR2 is SYGVKD. The CDR3 has 13 amino acids. V lost 0 bases and J lost 7, with 9 bases in between.

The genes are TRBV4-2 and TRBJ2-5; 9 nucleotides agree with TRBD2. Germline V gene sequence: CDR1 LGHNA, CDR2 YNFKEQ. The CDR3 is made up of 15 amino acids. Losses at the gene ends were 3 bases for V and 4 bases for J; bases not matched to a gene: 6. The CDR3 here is CASSQWASGVETQYF. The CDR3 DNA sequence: TGTGCCAGCAGCCAGTGGGCTAGCGGGGTAGAGACCCAGTACTTC.

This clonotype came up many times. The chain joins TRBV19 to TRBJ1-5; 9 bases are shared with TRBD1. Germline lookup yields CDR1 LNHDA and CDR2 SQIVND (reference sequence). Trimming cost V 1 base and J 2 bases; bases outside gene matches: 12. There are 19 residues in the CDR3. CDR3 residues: CASSIGLRTGDWGNQPQHF. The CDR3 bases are TGTGCCAGTAGTATAGGCTTAAGGACAGGGGATTGGGGCAATCAGCCCCAGCATTTT.